The TCR beta chain under discussion was sequenced for a study of cytomegalovirus exposure and HLA in healthy donors. V was trimmed by 11 bases and J by 5 bases, leaving 22 bases between them. The germline CDR1 and CDR2 sequences are WSHSY and SAAADI. CDR3 length equals 14 residues. Study-wide results and caveats: Published work reported that the classifier diagnosed cytomegalovirus status with high specificity and sensitivity.

The study ran its PCR with 60 Vbeta and 13 Jbeta primers. Assay used: immunoSEQ multiplex PCR; TCRdb lists only in-frame clones, some missing. The table has approximately 100,000 clones, 74% seen once. Of note for this clone: Its antigen remains unidentified.

The origin of this receptor is a human donor in good health. This rearrangement joins TRBV10-2 to TRBJ2-7, with D perhaps TRBD1 (6 bases). Input material: PBMCs. The CDR3 DNA is TGCGCCTCCGGCTGGGGCAGGGGCGTAGACGAGCAGTACTTC. It yields the protein CASGWGRGVDEQYF.